The sequence of this T cell receptor (beta chain) was determined in a study of CXCR3-negative and CXCR3-positive naive CD8 T cells. Study results and limitations: Comparison of naive cells showed more hydrophobic TRB CDR3s in CXCR3-positive than in CXCR3-negative naive cells.

With UMI labels, 5' RACE was used to prepare the TRB cDNA libraries. After re-calling the 5' RACE reads, TCRdb lists one entry per CDR3 protein, DNA absent. This specimen shows under 85,000 distinct CDR3 sequences; the ten leading clones hold under 0.8%. With regard to this clonotype: No antigen is known for it.

CDR3 length: 18 amino acids. Germline V gives CDR1 LGHDT, CDR2 YNNKEL (reference sequence). Material: naive CXCR3+ CD8+ T cells from blood. Specified subset: CD45RO-CCR7+CD27+CD95- naive CD8+ T cells expressing CXCR3 (TNR3+). This receptor was obtained from a human donor in good health. Some clones in this sample may be carry-over from other donors' samples. This chain uses TRBV3-1 with TRBJ2-1; the TCRdb call, TRBD1, lacks DNA for checking. This chain's CDR3 is CASSQEITLTGGAWEQFF.